This section outlines one T cell receptor beta chain sequence together with its context. The data were obtained in a study of T cell changes during pregnancy in multiple sclerosis. The J segment lost 2 bases and the V segment lost 1 base, leaving 5 bases of the junction unmatched. CDR1 and CDR2 from the germline V gene are MGHRA and YSYEKL. The CDR3 loop spans 18 amino acids. Measured with immunoSEQ multiplex PCR; TCRdb has only the in-frame clones, and not every one. The table lists about 40,000 clones, approximately 88% of them singletons. This receptor was identified in a female donor in good health, enrolled as a control in a pregnancy study. The material was peripheral blood, obtained in the first trimester of pregnancy. The gene calls are TRBV4-1 and TRBJ2-3, with 14 bases lining up with TRBD2. As DNA, the CDR3 is TGCGCCAGCAGCCAAGTACGACTAGCGGGGGGGCACACAGATACGCAGTATTTT. Its protein product is CASSQVRLAGGHTDTQYF.